This record covers a single T cell receptor (beta chain). What it binds is unknown. The table came from immunoSEQ multiplex PCR; TCRdb's copy has only in-frame clones and leaves some out. The sample records 45,000 to 60,000 clones, around 93% being singletons. This sample is drawn from a study of OX40 agonist ivuxolimab in advanced cancers. Background on the study: Participants averaged about 66 years of age (range roughly 23 to 79) and were roughly 80% male. Earlier treatment with anti-PD-1, anti-PD-L1 or anti-CTLA-4 was permitted, and about 40% had received some. The study's findings and limits: Also present in some nonresponders was a low level of normalized T-cell clonal expansion. The antigen specificity of the peripheral T cells (those that were expanded) was not determined.

The V end was cut by 5 bases, the J end by 0 bases, with 23 bases between. CDR3 length equals 19 residues. Germline V gene lookup returns CDR1 MNHEY and CDR2 SMNVEV (reference sequence). Source: CD4+ or CD8+ T cells sorted from blood, taken in a trial of the OX40 agonist ivuxolimab. The sequence was obtained from an adult with an advanced solid tumor such as melanoma, head and neck, liver or kidney cancer. The rearrangement links TRBV27 to TRBJ2-1, with D possibly matching TRBD2 (6 bases). This CDR3 is CASSGWALTAGGSYNEQFF. The DNA for the CDR3 is TGTGCCAGCAGTGGGTGGGCCTTGACAGCGGGTGGCTCCTACAATGAGCAGTTCTTC.